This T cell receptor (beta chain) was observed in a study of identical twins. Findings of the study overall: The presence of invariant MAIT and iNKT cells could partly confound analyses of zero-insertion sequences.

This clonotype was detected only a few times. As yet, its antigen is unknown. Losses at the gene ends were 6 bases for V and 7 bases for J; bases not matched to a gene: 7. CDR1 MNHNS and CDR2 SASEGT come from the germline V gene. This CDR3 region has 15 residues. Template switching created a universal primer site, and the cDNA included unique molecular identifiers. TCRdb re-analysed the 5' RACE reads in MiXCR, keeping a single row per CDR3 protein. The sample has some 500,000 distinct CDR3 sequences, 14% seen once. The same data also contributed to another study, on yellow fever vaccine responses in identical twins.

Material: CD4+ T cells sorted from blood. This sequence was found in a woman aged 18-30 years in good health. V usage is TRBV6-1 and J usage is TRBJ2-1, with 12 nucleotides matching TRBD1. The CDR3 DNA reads TGTGCCAGCAGACGGGGACAGGGGGCGCAAAATGAGCAGTTCTTC. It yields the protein CASRRGQGAQNEQFF.